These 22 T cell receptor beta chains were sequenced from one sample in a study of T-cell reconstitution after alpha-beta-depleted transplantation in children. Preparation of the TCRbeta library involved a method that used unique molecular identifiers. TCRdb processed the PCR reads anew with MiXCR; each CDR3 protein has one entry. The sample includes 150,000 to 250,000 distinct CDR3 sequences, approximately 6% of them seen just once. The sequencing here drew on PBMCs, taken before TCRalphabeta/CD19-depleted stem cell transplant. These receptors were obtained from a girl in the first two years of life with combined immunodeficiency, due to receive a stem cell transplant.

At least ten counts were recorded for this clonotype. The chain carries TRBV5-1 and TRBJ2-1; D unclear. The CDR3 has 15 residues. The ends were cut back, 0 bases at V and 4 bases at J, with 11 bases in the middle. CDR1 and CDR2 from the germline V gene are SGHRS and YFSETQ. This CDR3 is CASSLVPGKYNEQFF. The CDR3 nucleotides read TGCGCCAGCAGCTTGGTACCAGGAAAGTACAATGAGCAGTTCTTC.

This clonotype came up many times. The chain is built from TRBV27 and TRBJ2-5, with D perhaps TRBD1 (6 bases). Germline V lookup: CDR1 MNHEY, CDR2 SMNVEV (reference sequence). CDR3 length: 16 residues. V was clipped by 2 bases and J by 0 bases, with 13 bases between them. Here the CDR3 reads CASSLRQGTYQETQYF. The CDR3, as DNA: TGTGCCAGCAGTTTAAGGCAGGGGACGTACCAAGAGACCCAGTACTTC.

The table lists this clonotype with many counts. The CDR3 DNA reads as TGTGCCAGCAGCCAAGACCTCCGGGTGGCAAAGGACACCGGGGAGCTGTTTTTT. Amino acid sequence: CASSQDLRVAKDTGELFF. V gene TRBV3-1 combines with J gene TRBJ2-2; D gene ambiguous. V shed 0 bases and J shed 3 bases, with 17 bases lying between them. Germline loops: CDR1 LGHDT, CDR2 YNNKEL (reference sequence). This CDR3 region has 18 residues.

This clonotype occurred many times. This CDR3 reads CASISVGGATYNEQFF. CDR3 nucleotide sequence: TGTGCCAGCATTTCAGTGGGGGGGGCCACCTACAATGAGCAGTTCTTC. The V and J genes are TRBV12-3 or TRBV12-4 and TRBJ2-1; possibly TRBD2 for D (7 bases). The ends were cut back, 7 bases at V and 2 bases at J, with 18 bases in the middle. The CDR3 extends over 16 amino acids.

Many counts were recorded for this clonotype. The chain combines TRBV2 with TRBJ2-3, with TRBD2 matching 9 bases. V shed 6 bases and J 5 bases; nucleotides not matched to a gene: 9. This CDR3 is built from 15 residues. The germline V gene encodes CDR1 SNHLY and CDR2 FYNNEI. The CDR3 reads CASRRSGGAGDTQYF. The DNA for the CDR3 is TGTGCCAGCAGGCGTAGCGGGGGTGCGGGAGATACGCAGTATTTT.

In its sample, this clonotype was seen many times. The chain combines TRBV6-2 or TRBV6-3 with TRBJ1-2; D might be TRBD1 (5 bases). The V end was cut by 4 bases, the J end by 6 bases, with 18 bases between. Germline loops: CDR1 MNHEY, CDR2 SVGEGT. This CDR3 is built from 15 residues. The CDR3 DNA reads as TGTGCCAGCAGTTCTCGTTACAGGAATCAGGATGGCTACACCTTC. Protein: CASSSRYRNQDGYTF.

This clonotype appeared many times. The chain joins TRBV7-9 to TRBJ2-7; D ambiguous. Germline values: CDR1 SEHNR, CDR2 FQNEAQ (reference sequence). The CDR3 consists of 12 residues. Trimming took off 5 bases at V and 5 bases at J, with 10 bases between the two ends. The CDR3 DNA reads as TGTGCCAGCAGCCAGGACCGTAACGAGCAGTACTTC. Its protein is CASSQDRNEQYF.

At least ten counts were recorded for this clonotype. The CDR3 nucleotides are TGCAGCGTCTCGGAGTCGGGATTCCACACAGATACGCAGTATTTT. Amino acids: CSVSESGFHTDTQYF. The rearrangement uses TRBV29-1 and TRBJ2-3; tentatively, D is TRBD2 (5 bases). The CDR3 runs 15 residues. Germline V CDR1 and CDR2: SQVTM, ANQGSEA. Trimming left V 6 bases short and J 2 bases short, with 18 bases between.

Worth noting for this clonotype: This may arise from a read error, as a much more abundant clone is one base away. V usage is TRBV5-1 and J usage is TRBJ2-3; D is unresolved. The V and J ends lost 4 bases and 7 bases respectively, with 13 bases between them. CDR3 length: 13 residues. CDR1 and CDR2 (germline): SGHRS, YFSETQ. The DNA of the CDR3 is TGCGCCAGCAGCGCCGACGGTGAATATACGCAGTATTTT. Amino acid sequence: CASSADGEYTQYF.

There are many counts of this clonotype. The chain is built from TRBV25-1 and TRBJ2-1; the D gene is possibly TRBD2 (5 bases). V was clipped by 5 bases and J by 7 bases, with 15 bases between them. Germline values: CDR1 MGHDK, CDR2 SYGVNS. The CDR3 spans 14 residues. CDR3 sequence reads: CASSRPLRDNEQFF. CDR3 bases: TGTGCCAGCAGTCGACCCCTGAGGGATAATGAGCAGTTCTTC.

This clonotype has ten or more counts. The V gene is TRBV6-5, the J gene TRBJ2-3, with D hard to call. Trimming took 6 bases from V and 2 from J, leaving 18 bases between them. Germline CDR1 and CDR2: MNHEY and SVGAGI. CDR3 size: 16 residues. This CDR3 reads CASSFAWEGYTDTQYF. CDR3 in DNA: TGTGCCAGCAGCTTCGCCTGGGAAGGATACACAGATACGCAGTATTTT.

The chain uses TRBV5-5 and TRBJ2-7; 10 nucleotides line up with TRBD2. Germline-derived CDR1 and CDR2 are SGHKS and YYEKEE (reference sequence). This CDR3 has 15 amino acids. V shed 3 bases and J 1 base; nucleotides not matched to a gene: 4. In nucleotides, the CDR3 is TGTGCCAGCAGCTCACTAGCGGGGCTGTCCTACGAGCAGTACTTC. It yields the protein CASSSLAGLSYEQYF.

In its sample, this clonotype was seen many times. CDR3 DNA: TGTGCCAGCAGTCGGACTAGCGGGGACCAAGAGACCCAGTACTTC. This encodes CASSRTSGDQETQYF. The chain combines TRBV6-2 or TRBV6-3 with TRBJ2-5; 12 bases line up with TRBD2. CDR3 length: 15 residues. Trimming cost V 5 bases and J 0 bases; bases outside gene matches: 1. Germline loops: CDR1 MNHEY, CDR2 SVGEGT.

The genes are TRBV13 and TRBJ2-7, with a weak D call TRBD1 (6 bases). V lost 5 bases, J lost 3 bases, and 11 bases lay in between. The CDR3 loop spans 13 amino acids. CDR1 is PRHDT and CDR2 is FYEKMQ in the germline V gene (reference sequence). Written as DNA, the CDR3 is TGTGCCAGCAGCACCGACAGGAGCTACGAGCAGTACTTC. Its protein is CASSTDRSYEQYF.

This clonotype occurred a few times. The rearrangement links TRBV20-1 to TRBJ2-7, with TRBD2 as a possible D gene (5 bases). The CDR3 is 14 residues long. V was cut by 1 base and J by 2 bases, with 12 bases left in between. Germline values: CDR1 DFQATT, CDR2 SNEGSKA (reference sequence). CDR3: CSARVERGPYEQYF. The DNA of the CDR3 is TGCAGTGCTAGAGTGGAACGGGGTCCCTACGAGCAGTACTTC.

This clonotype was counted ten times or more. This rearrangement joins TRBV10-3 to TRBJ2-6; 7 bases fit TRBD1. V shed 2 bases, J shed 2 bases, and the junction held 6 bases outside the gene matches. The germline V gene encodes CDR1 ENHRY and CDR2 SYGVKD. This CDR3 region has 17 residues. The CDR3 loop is CAISEIKGQAGANVLTF. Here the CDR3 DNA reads TGTGCCATCAGTGAGATAAAAGGACAGGCTGGGGCCAACGTCCTGACTTTC.

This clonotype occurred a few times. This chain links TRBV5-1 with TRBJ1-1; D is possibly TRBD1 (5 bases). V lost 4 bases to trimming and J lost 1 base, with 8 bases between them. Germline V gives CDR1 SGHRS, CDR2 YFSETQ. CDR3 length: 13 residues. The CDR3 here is CASSVTGNTEAFF. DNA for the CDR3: TGCGCCAGCAGCGTCACAGGGAACACTGAAGCTTTCTTT.

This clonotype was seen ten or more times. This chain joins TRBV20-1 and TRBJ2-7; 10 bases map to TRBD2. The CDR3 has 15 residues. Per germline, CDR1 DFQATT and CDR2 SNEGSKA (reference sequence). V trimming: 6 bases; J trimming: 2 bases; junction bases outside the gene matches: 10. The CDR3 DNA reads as TGCAGTGCCCCTTCGGGTCTAGCGGGAGCCTACGAGCAGTACTTC. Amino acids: CSAPSGLAGAYEQYF.

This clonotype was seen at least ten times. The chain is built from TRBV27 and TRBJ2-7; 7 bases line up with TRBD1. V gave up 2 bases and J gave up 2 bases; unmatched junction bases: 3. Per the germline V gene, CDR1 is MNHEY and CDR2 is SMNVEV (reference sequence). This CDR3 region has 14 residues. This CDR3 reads CASSLDRVAYEQYF. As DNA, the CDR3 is TGTGCCAGCAGTTTAGACAGGGTGGCCTACGAGCAGTACTTC.

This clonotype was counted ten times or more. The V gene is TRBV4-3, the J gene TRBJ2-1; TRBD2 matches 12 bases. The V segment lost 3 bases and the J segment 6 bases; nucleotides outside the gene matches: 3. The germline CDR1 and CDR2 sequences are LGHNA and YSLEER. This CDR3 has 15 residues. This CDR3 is CASSQTSGRGNEQFF. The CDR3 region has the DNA TGCGCCAGCAGCCAGACTAGCGGGAGAGGCAATGAGCAGTTCTTC.

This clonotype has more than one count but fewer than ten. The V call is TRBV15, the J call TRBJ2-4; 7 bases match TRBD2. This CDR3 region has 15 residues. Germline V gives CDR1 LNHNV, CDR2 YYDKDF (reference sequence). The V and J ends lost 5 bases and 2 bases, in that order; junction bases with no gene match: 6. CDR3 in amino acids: CATSRTGGTKNIQYF. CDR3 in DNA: TGTGCCACCAGCCGGACGGGGGGTACCAAAAACATTCAGTACTTC. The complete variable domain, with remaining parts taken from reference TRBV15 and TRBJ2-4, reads DAMVIQNPRYQVTQFGKPVTLSCSQTLNHNVMYWYQQKSSQAPKLLFHYYDKDFNNEADTPDNFQSRRPNTSFCFLDIRSPGLGDTAMYLCATSRTGGTKNIQYFGAGTRLSVL.

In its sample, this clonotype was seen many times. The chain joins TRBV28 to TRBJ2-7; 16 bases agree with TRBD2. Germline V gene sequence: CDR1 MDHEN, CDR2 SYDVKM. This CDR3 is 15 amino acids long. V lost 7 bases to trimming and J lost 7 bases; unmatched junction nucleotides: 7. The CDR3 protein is CASTLGLAGGVEQYF. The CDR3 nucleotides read TGTGCCAGCACCTTGGGACTAGCGGGAGGGGTAGAGCAGTACTTC.